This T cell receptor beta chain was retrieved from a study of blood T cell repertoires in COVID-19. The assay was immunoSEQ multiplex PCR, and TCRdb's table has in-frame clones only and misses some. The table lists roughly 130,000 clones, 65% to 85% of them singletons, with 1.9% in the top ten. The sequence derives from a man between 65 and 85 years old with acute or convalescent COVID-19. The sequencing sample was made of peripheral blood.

This CDR3 is CATSDRDSPYNSPLHF. The CDR3 DNA sequence: TGTGCCACCAGTGACCGAGACAGTCCTTATAATTCACCCCTCCACTTT. V usage is TRBV24-1 and J usage is TRBJ1-6, with a tentative D call TRBD1 (5 bases). Germline CDR1 KGHDR, CDR2 SFDVKD. Trimming cost V 4 bases and J 4 bases, with 13 bases left between them. The CDR3 contains 16 residues.